The rows below give T cell receptor beta chains drawn from one sample of a study of T-cell reconstitution after alpha-beta-depleted transplantation in children. TCRdb fed the PCR reads into MiXCR, producing one record per CDR3 protein. The sample contains approximately 400,000 distinct CDR3 sequences, under 13% of which appear only once. The specimen comprised PBMCs from the stem cell graft donor, sampled from the stem cell graft. These receptors came from a human donor who donated a stem cell graft to a child with acute myeloid leukemia. The CDR3 runs from the conserved cysteine through the conserved F or W. Fields, in order: J gene, CDR3 length, clone size, V gene, D gene, CDR3 protein, CDR3 DNA. A D gene is named only where the DNA matches it firmly. Not all rows give a size; the values are once, few, many and, for expanded clones, a class.

J: TRBJ1-2
length: 13
size: few
V: TRBV30
D: NA
CDR3: CAWSVQGGYGYTF
DNA: TGTGCCTGGAGTGTACAGGGTGGCTATGGCTACACCTTC

J: TRBJ2-3
length: 13
size: NA
V: TRBV5-6
D: NA
CDR3: CASSLESADTQYF
DNA: TGTGCCAGCAGCCTAGAGTCCGCAGATACGCAGTATTTT

J: TRBJ1-2
length: 15
size: NA
V: TRBV14
D: NA
CDR3: CASSHLLEGYYGYTF
DNA: TGTGCCAGCAGCCACCTACTGGAGGGGTACTATGGCTACACCTTC

J: TRBJ1-1
length: 14
size: many
V: TRBV27
D: TRBD1
CDR3: CASSLNRGRAEAFF
DNA: TGTGCCAGCAGCCTAAACAGGGGGCGAGCTGAAGCTTTCTTT

J: TRBJ2-2
length: 14
size: NA
V: TRBV7-9
D: TRBD1
CDR3: CASGQGKNTGELFF
DNA: TGTGCCAGCGGACAGGGGAAGAACACCGGGGAGCTGTTTTTT

J: TRBJ2-5
length: 16
size: NA
V: TRBV27
D: NA
CDR3: CASSATYGAVQETQYF
DNA: TGTGCCAGCAGTGCCACCTACGGAGCGGTCCAAGAGACCCAGTACTTC

J: TRBJ1-5
length: 13
size: NA
V: TRBV7-7
D: NA
CDR3: CASSLDPFQPQHF
DNA: TGTGCTAGCAGCTTAGATCCCTTTCAGCCCCAGCATTTT

J: TRBJ1-4
length: 19
size: few
V: TRBV6-5
D: TRBD1
CDR3: CASSYAMSRDRDTNEKLFF
DNA: TGTGCCAGCAGTTACGCGATGTCCCGGGACAGGGACACTAATGAAAAACTGTTTTTT

J: TRBJ1-4
length: 16
size: few
V: TRBV7-2
D: NA
CDR3: CASSLYRGATNEKLFF
DNA: TGTGCCAGCAGCTTATATAGGGGCGCGACAAATGAAAAACTGTTTTTT

J: TRBJ2-3
length: 18
size: NA
V: TRBV29-1
D: NA
CDR3: CSVEVLHARGLGTDTQYF
DNA: TGCAGCGTTGAAGTTCTCCACGCCCGGGGCCTAGGCACAGATACGCAGTATTTT